The 19 T cell receptor beta chains presented below share a single source sample, sequenced in a study of T cell repertoires in cytomegalovirus infection. Their specific antigens are unknown. Each CDR3 protein gets one entry after TCRdb re-called the reads with MiXCR. Of about 740,000 distinct CDR3 sequences detected, roughly 30% appear once; the ten largest clones hold 15% to 20%. Sequences were derived from cultured PBMCs, sampled from culture after CMV antigen stimulation. The receptors stem from a human donor in good health (CMV status not recorded). Some clones in this sample may be carry-over from other donors' samples.

The J gene is TRBJ2-5, the V gene TRBV11-2; D possibly corresponds to TRBD1 (6 bases). V lost 0 bases, J lost 5 bases, and 13 bases lay in between. This CDR3 spans 15 amino acids. Germline V lookup: CDR1 SGHAT, CDR2 FQNNGV. CDR3 region: CASSLDGTWEETQYF. CDR3 DNA sequence: TGTGCCAGCAGCTTAGACGGGACATGGGAGGAGACCCAGTACTTC.

This clonotype was counted between two and nine times. The chain uses TRBV7-8 and TRBJ2-1; 9 positions agree with TRBD2. This CDR3 has 15 amino acids. Germline trimming cut 2 bases from V and 8 bases from J; bases unmatched to any gene: 7. Germline values: CDR1 SGHVS, CDR2 FQNEAQ. The CDR3 sequence: CASSLMGLAAYEQFF. The CDR3 coding sequence is TGTGCCAGCAGCTTAATGGGACTAGCAGCCTATGAGCAGTTCTTC.

This clonotype was observed many times. The rearrangement uses TRBV12-3 or TRBV12-4 and TRBJ2-7; no clear D gene. With 5 bases removed from V and 0 bases from J, the gap between germline ends came to 5 bases. The CDR3 length is 12 residues. DNA for the CDR3: TGTGCCAGCAGTCTCTTCTCCTACGAGCAGTACTTC. It encodes CASSLFSYEQYF.

This clonotype was detected only a few times. The gene calls are TRBV12-3 or TRBV12-4 and TRBJ1-6; D unclear. The CDR3 is made up of 13 amino acids. V was cut by 4 bases and J by 14 bases, with 15 bases left in between. The CDR3 coding sequence is TGTGCCAGCAGTTCGGCCCCGGGTACGTCCCTCCACTTT. It specifies CASSSAPGTSLHF.

The chain joins TRBV2 to TRBJ2-2, with D perhaps matching TRBD2 (6 bases). This CDR3 is built from 17 residues. Deletions cut 5 bases from V and 1 base from J, with 17 bases between. CDR1 is SNHLY and CDR2 is FYNNEI in the germline V gene. The CDR3, as DNA: TGTGCCAGCAGTTCCGGGCCCTTGGGGGGGAACACCGGGGAGCTGTTTTTT. Translated, it gives CASSSGPLGGNTGELFF.

V is TRBV4-1 and J is TRBJ1-1; D is unresolved. V shed 1 base and J shed 0 bases, with 6 bases lying between them. This CDR3 is 14 amino acids long. Germline V gives CDR1 MGHRA, CDR2 YSYEKL. Written as DNA, the CDR3 is TGCGCCAGCAGCCAAGGACCTCTGAACACTGAAGCTTTCTTT. Amino acids: CASSQGPLNTEAFF.

V and J are TRBV25-1 and TRBJ2-4, with unresolved D. The V gene lost 4 bases and the J gene lost 8 bases, with 12 bases spanning the gap. The CDR3 contains 13 residues. Germline-derived CDR1 and CDR2 are MGHDK and SYGVNS. Here the CDR3 DNA reads TGTGCCAGCAGTGTGGGCAGTTTGTACATTCAGTACTTC. Residues: CASSVGSLYIQYF.

The V gene is TRBV7-9, the J gene TRBJ1-2, with no clear D. Germline V gene data show CDR1 as SEHNR and CDR2 as FQNEAQ (reference sequence). V was pared by 5 bases and J by 8 bases, with 21 bases between. The CDR3 totals 15 residues. This CDR3 reads CASSAEAGPGRGYTF. For the CDR3, the DNA is TGTGCCAGCAGCGCTGAGGCCGGGCCCGGGCGGGGCTACACCTTC.

The table lists this clonotype with a few counts. This chain connects TRBV6-5 to TRBJ1-2, with D perhaps matching TRBD1 (6 bases). The CDR3 covers 17 residues. V lost 0 bases and J lost 3, with 17 bases in between. Germline V gives CDR1 MNHEY, CDR2 SVGAGI. CDR3 bases: TGTGCCAGCAGTTACTCGGCCAGGGAGGGGGGCGACTATGGCTACACCTTC. It is translated as CASSYSAREGGDYGYTF.

This clonotype has a handful of counts. This chain joins TRBV7-1 and TRBJ1-5, with D maybe TRBD1 (6 bases). TRBV7-1 is classed as an ORF, of uncertain function. The CDR3 consists of 14 residues. Between the trimmed V and J ends, which lost 5 bases and 5 bases, there was a span of 13 bases. CDR3 sequence: CASSAEGGDQPQHF. The DNA for the CDR3 is TGTGCCAGCAGCGCGGAGGGGGGTGATCAGCCCCAGCATTTT.

This clonotype was counted between two and nine times. The V and J genes are TRBV7-2 and TRBJ2-3, with D possibly being TRBD1 or TRBD2 (5 bases each). Germline V gene data show CDR1 as SGHTA and CDR2 as FQGNSA. The CDR3 has 16 residues. V lost 1 base, J lost 5 bases, and 16 bases lay in between. The CDR3 is CASSLDRDLFLDTQYF. The CDR3 nucleotides are TGTGCCAGCAGCTTAGACCGGGACCTGTTTTTAGATACGCAGTATTTT.

This clonotype occurred a few times. The J gene is TRBJ2-3, the V gene TRBV7-9; weak D call: TRBD1 (6 bases). Germline V CDR1 and CDR2: SEHNR, FQNEAQ (reference sequence). V lost 5 bases, J lost 2 bases, and 17 bases lay in between. This CDR3 is built from 16 residues. The CDR3 nucleotides read TGTGCCAGCAGCATAATCAGGGGTTGGAACACAGATACGCAGTATTTT. Residues: CASSIIRGWNTDTQYF. The full variable domain, in which reference TRBV7-9 and TRBJ2-3 provide the parts outside the CDR3, is DTGVSQNPRHKITKRGQNVTFRCDPISEHNRLYWYRQTLGQGPEFLTYFQNEAQLEKSRLLSDRFSAERPKGSFSTLEIQRTEQGDSAMYLCASSIIRGWNTDTQYFGPGTRLTVL.

This rearrangement joins TRBV5-1 to TRBJ1-4; the D is unclear. The germline V gene has CDR1 SGHRS and CDR2 YFSETQ. Trimming took 0 bases from V and 7 from J, leaving 7 bases between them. This CDR3 comprises 13 residues. CDR3 sequence reads: CASSLGGAEKLFF. CDR3 DNA sequence: TGCGCCAGCAGCTTGGGGGGTGCTGAAAAACTGTTTTTT.

This clonotype came up a few times. The chain is built from TRBV12-3 or TRBV12-4 and TRBJ2-5, with D perhaps matching TRBD1 (6 bases). The CDR3 loop spans 16 amino acids. Trimming removed 5 bases at V and 2 bases at J, with 18 bases between. CDR3 sequence: CASSPPRARGQETQYF. The DNA of the CDR3 is TGTGCCAGCAGTCCACCCCGGGCCAGGGGACAAGAGACCCAGTACTTC.

The V call is TRBV27, the J call TRBJ2-7, with D possibly matching TRBD2 (7 bases). V was clipped by 8 bases and J by 6 bases, with 17 bases between them. Germline CDR1 and CDR2: MNHEY and SMNVEV (reference sequence). The CDR3 is 13 amino acids. In DNA, the CDR3 is TGTGCCAGCCGGGGGGCCCGAGGATTCGAGCAGTACTTC. Its translation: CASRGARGFEQYF.

This clonotype was seen repeatedly, ten times or more. This chain joins TRBV7-2 and TRBJ2-1; 11 nucleotides agree with TRBD2. Per the germline V gene, CDR1 is SGHTA and CDR2 is FQGNSA. V shed 1 base, J shed 1 base, and the junction held 0 bases outside the gene matches. This CDR3 is built from 16 residues. This CDR3 reads CASSLGLAGSYNEQFF. CDR3 sequence (DNA): TGTGCCAGCAGCTTAGGACTAGCGGGATCCTACAATGAGCAGTTCTTC.

This clonotype came up a few times. In DNA, the CDR3 is TGTGCCAGTAGTATAGAGGGGATATTCACTGAAGCTTTCTTT. Its protein product is CASSIEGIFTEAFF. The chain employs TRBV19 and TRBJ1-1; D gene uncertain. Trimming removed 0 bases from V and 4 bases from J, with 9 bases in between. The germline CDR1 and CDR2 sequences are LNHDA and SQIVND (reference sequence). This CDR3 has 14 residues.

The chain carries TRBV7-6 and TRBJ2-3; possible D gene TRBD2, 6 bases. Trimming left V 5 bases short and J 2 bases short, with 14 bases between. The CDR3 is 15 residues long. Germline CDR1 and CDR2: SGHVS and FNYEAQ. In DNA, the CDR3 is TGTGCCAGCAGCCCTCAGACGGGACTCACAGATACGCAGTATTTT. Translated: CASSPQTGLTDTQYF.

This clonotype has a handful of counts. V and J are TRBV5-5 and TRBJ1-5, with TRBD1 matching over 8 bases. The junction had 4 bases not matched to a gene; V was cut back by 3 bases and J by 5 bases. CDR3 length: 14 residues. CDR1 is SGHKS, CDR2 YYEKEE, per germline (reference sequence). CDR3 sequence reads: CASSWGTGYQPQHF. CDR3 coding DNA: TGTGCCAGCAGCTGGGGGACAGGTTATCAGCCCCAGCATTTT. The full variable domain, with the rest looked up from reference TRBV5-5 and TRBJ1-5, is DAGVTQSPTHLIKTRGQQVTLRCSPISGHKSVSWYQQVLGQGPQFIFQYYEKEERGRGNFPDRFSARQFPNYSSELNVNALLLGDSALYLCASSWGTGYQPQHFGDGTRLSIL.